This TCR beta chain is drawn from a study of CD8 T cells in Susac syndrome. Germline assignment: CDR1 GTSNPN and CDR2 SVGIG (reference sequence). CDR3 length equals 11 residues. With 7 bases removed from V and 9 bases from J, the gap between germline ends came to 13 bases. Random hexamers were used to reverse transcribe the RNA input (about 0.45 to 1 ug). Amplification of TCR beta CDR3 by immunoSEQ multiplex PCR spanned 54 Vbeta and 13 Jbeta. TCRdb called the immunoSEQ multiplex PCR reads again in MiXCR, with one record for every CDR3 protein. The sample lists about 66,000 distinct CDR3 sequences, 94% occurring once.

The sequence derives from a human donor with multiple sclerosis. The chain carries TRBV30 and TRBJ2-1, with D maybe TRBD2 (6 bases). Sequenced sample: CD8+ T cells from PBMCs. The CDR3 loop reads CAFSDYFEQFF. The CDR3 DNA is TGTGCCTTTTCGGACTACTTTGAGCAGTTCTTC.